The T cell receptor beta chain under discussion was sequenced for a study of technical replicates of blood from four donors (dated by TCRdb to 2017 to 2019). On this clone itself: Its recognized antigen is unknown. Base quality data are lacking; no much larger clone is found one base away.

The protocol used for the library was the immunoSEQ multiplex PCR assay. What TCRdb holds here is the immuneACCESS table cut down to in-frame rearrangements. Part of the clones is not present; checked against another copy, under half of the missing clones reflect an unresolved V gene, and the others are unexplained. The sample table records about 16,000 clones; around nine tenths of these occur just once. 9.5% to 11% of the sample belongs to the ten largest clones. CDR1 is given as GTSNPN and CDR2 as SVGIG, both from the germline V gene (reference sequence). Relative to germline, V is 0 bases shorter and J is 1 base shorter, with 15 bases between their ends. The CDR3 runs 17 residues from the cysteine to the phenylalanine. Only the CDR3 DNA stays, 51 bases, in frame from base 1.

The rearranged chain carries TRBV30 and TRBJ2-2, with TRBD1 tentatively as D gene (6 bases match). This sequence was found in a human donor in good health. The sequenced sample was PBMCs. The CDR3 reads CAWSVRRVTGNTGELFF. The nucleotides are TGTGCCTGGAGTGTACGGCGCGTGACAGGGAACACCGGGGAGCTGTTTTTT. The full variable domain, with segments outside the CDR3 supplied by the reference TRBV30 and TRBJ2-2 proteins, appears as SQTIHQWPATLVQPVGSPLSLECTVEGTSNPNLYWYRQAAGRGLQLLFYSVGIGQISSEVPQNLSASRPQDRQFILSSKKLLLSDSGFYLCAWSVRRVTGNTGELFFGEGSRLTVL.